This T cell receptor (beta chain) was sequenced in a study of blood T cell repertoires in COVID-19. Looking at the study overall: Samples taken during acute and convalescent COVID-19 were collected in the United States, Italy and Spain. T cells, B-cell-depleted T cells, or PBMCs supplied cDNA or gDNA.

Authors' data handling: Amplifying reference gene primers gave estimates of nucleated cell counts. Method: immunoSEQ multiplex PCR; TCRdb's copy keeps in-frame clones and lacks some. That table furnishes V, J and clone size, whereas the DNA furnished D and trimming. The table has some 120,000 clones, around 87% seen once. The CDR3 is 16 residues long. Germline CDR1 SEHNR, CDR2 FQNEAQ (reference sequence). Trimming removed 0 bases from V and 2 bases from J, with 14 bases in between. The genes are TRBV7-9 and TRBJ2-7, with D perhaps TRBD1 (5 bases). The material sequenced was peripheral blood. This receptor was obtained from a woman aged 55-75 years with acute or convalescent COVID-19. The DNA for the CDR3 is TGTGCCAGCAGCTTAGCACTTTCCGACAGTCCCTACGAGCAGTACTTC. This translates into CASSLALSDSPYEQYF.